These 13 T cell receptor beta chains came from one sample sequenced in a study of T cells in Graves' hyperthyroidism and ophthalmopathy. RNA transcripts gave rise to amplified TCR beta CDR3 regions. With the HTBI primer set, the TCR CDR3 went through a first round of RT-PCR. MiXCR, applied by TCRdb to the multiplex PCR reads, yields one record per CDR3 protein. The sample yields more than 500,000 distinct CDR3 sequences, around 16% seen once. Input material: blood. The receptor set was obtained from a woman in her twenties or thirties with Graves' hyperthyroidism.

The sample holds many counts of this clonotype. This chain uses TRBV28 with TRBJ2-7; either TRBD1 or TRBD2 may supply D (5 bases each). Per germline, CDR1 MDHEN and CDR2 SYDVKM. Trimming stripped 5 bases from V and 9 bases from J, with 23 bases between. This CDR3 contains 15 residues. The CDR3 protein is CASSHRKTISQGQYF. The CDR3 DNA reads as TGTGCCAGCAGTCACAGAAAGACTATCTCCCAGGGGCAGTACTTC.

In its sample, this clonotype was seen many times. The rearrangement uses TRBV11-2 and TRBJ2-1; D is unclear. In germline, CDR1 is SGHAT, CDR2 FQNNGV. Trimming left V 5 bases short and J 7 bases short, with 12 bases between. The CDR3 runs 13 residues. CDR3 region: CASSPLLENEQFF. In DNA, the CDR3 is TGTGCCAGCAGCCCCTTACTTGAAAATGAGCAGTTCTTC.

There are many counts of this clonotype. The V and J genes are TRBV27 and TRBJ1-6; 7 positions match TRBD1. Germline CDR1 reads MNHEY; CDR2 reads SMNVEV (reference sequence). The CDR3 spans 14 residues. V shed 3 bases and J 7 bases; nucleotides not matched to a gene: 3. This CDR3 is CASSLTGPNSPLHF. CDR3 in DNA: TGTGCCAGCAGTTTGACAGGGCCGAATTCACCCCTCCACTTT.

This clonotype was seen a few times. V is TRBV6-1 and J is TRBJ2-4, with a tentative D call TRBD2 (5 bases). The CDR3 has 16 residues. Trimming left V 2 bases short and J 3 bases short, with 14 bases between. Germline CDR1 reads MNHNS; CDR2 reads SASEGT. The chain's CDR3 is CASSEPGSRGKNIQYF. CDR3 in DNA: TGTGCCAGCAGTGAACCGGGGTCCAGAGGCAAAAACATTCAGTACTTC.

Comments on this clonotype: At one end the junction does not follow the germline gene, possibly because of a read error. V and J are TRBV6-2 or TRBV6-3 and TRBJ2-1; 12 bases agree with TRBD2. The CDR3 has 21 residues. Germline V lookup: CDR1 MNHEY, CDR2 SVGEGT. In nucleotides, the CDR3 is TGTGCCAGCAAACATGGTTCTATTTCTAGCGGGAGGGCCGTCTCCCACAATGAGCAGTTCTTC. Protein product: CASKHGSISSGRAVSHNEQFF.

A word on this clonotype: A clone one base away is much larger, so this may be a read error. This sequence joins TRBV6-1 and TRBJ2-7; maybe TRBD2 (6 bases). V was pared by 0 bases and J by 4 bases, with 13 bases between. The CDR3 has 15 residues. CDR1 MNHNS and CDR2 SASEGT come from the germline V gene. This CDR3 reads CASSEALAGRYEQYF. The CDR3, as DNA: TGTGCCAGCAGTGAAGCGCTTGCGGGGCGATACGAGCAGTACTTC.

The chain has TRBV10-3 and TRBJ2-1; D may be TRBD2 (5 bases). Between the trimmed V and J ends, which lost 2 bases and 4 bases, there was a span of 9 bases. CDR1 and CDR2 from the germline V gene are ENHRY and SYGVKD. This CDR3 comprises 14 residues. For the CDR3, the DNA is TGTGCCATCAGTGAGGGACTCAGGTACAATGAGCAGTTCTTC. Its protein is CAISEGLRYNEQFF.

This clonotype was detected ten times or more. The junction departs from the called germline gene at one end, perhaps through a read error. The chain joins TRBV7-7 to TRBJ1-1; D is ambiguous. Germline V gene data show CDR1 as SSHAT and CDR2 as FNYEAQ (reference sequence). The CDR3 sequence is 12 residues long. CDR3 residues: CASSSPMTEAFF. The CDR3 bases are TGTGCTAGCAGCTCCCCTATGACTGAAGCTTTCTTT. The variable domain in full, completed from reference TRBV7-7 and TRBJ1-1, reads GAGVSQSPRYKVTKRGQDVTLRCDPISSHATLYWYQQALGQGPEFLTYFNYEAQPDKSGLPSDRFSAERPEGSISTLTIQRTEQRDSAMYRCASSSPMTEAFFGQGTRLTVV.

The chain has TRBV5-8 and TRBJ2-1; TRBD2 matches 7 bases. This CDR3 spans 15 amino acids. Trimming took 0 bases from V and 7 from J; bases not matched to a gene: 7. Germline V CDR1 and CDR2: SGHTS, YDEGEE. In DNA, the CDR3 is TGTGCCAGCAGCTTGGTGACTAGCTTAGGGAATGAGCAGTTCTTC. It is translated as CASSLVTSLGNEQFF.

There are a few counts of this clonotype. V is TRBV19 and J is TRBJ2-5; unclear D gene. Germline loops: CDR1 LNHDA, CDR2 SQIVND (reference sequence). Deletions cut 1 base from V and 5 bases from J, with 5 bases between. The CDR3 contains 12 residues. The CDR3 DNA reads TGTGCCAGTAGTATAGGGAAGGAGACCCAGTACTTC. Encoded protein: CASSIGKETQYF.

This clonotype was counted a few times. The chain uses TRBV7-3 and TRBJ2-3; TRBD2 matches 11 bases. Trimming at V came to 4 bases and at J to 4 bases, leaving 7 bases not matched to a gene. The germline V gene encodes CDR1 SGHTA and CDR2 FQGTGA. There are 16 residues in the CDR3. The chain's CDR3 is CASSSLLAGVSDTQYF. The CDR3 DNA reads TGTGCCAGCAGCTCTCTACTAGCGGGAGTATCAGATACGCAGTATTTT.

This clonotype was detected ten times or more. The CDR3 protein is CSVEGGTGGSYEQYF. In DNA, the CDR3 is TGCAGCGTTGAAGGGGGGACAGGGGGCAGCTACGAGCAGTACTTC. The chain joins TRBV29-1 to TRBJ2-7; 12 bases map to TRBD1. CDR1 SQVTM and CDR2 ANQGSEA come from the germline V gene. The CDR3 spans 15 residues. The J segment lost 3 bases and the V segment lost 1 base, leaving 4 bases of the junction unmatched.

This clonotype came up many times. This chain's CDR3 is CATGIMESYNEQFF. As DNA, the CDR3 is TGTGCCACTGGTATTATGGAGTCCTACAATGAGCAGTTCTTC. This chain uses TRBV27 with TRBJ2-1, with D uncertain. Looked up from germline, CDR1 is MNHEY and CDR2 is SMNVEV (reference sequence). Trimming shortened V by 10 bases and J by 1 base, and 14 bases separated the two germline ends. This CDR3 contains 14 residues.